This entry concerns a single T cell receptor beta chain. Its antigen remains unknown. These data come from a study of blood T cells in healthy people across ages. Study background: The capture of about one barcoded beta molecule per two T cells was achieved by template switching. Broader study findings: Older age coincided with a roughly linear decline in TCR beta diversity per million T cells.

A second PCR, run for roughly 7 to 12 cycles, used a sample-barcoded 5' primer plus a J-beta primer mix. There were at least 3 million CDR3-containing paired-end reads obtained from each sample. TCRdb processed the 5' RACE reads anew with MiXCR; each CDR3 protein has one entry. The data show 1,500,000 or so distinct CDR3 sequences, 59% seen once. Germline loops: CDR1 MNHEY, CDR2 SVGAGI. The length of the CDR3 is 15 residues. The ends were cut back, 0 bases at V and 4 bases at J, with 12 bases in the middle. The rearrangement joins TRBV6-5 to TRBJ1-2; no clear D. Sequencing was performed on blood. The sequence came from a man aged 18 to 35 in good health. The DNA of the CDR3 is TGTGCCAGCAGTTACTCCCAGGCAGACTTCTATGGCTACACCTTC. Its translation: CASSYSQADFYGYTF.